A selection of T cell receptor beta chains follows, all from one sample in a study of blood T cell repertoires in COVID-19. TCRdb keeps only in-frame clones here, not all; method: immunoSEQ multiplex PCR. The sample includes roughly 80,000 clones, approximately 81% seen only once; the top ten take approximately 44%. The sample consisted of peripheral blood. The receptors shown here come from a man older than 75 with acute or convalescent COVID-19. CDR3s include the opening cysteine and the closing phenylalanine or tryptophan. A D gene is named only where the DNA matches it firmly. Only some rows state a clone size, as once, few, many or a class for expanded clones.

d_call	clone_size	v_call	j_call	cdr3_aa	cdr3_nt
TRBD2	.	TRBV7-6	TRBJ2-7	CASSLVLADSYEQYF	TGTGCCAGCAGCTTAGTACTAGCGGACTCCTACGAGCAGTACTTC
.	.	TRBV4-2	TRBJ2-1	CASSQDDRRGRYNEQFF	TGTGCCAGCAGCCAAGATGATAGGCGGGGCCGCTACAATGAGCAGTTCTTC
.	.	TRBV29-1	TRBJ2-1	CSVLGTSSSYNEQFF	TGCAGCGTCCTAGGGACATCAAGCTCCTACAATGAGCAGTTCTTC
.	.	TRBV10-3	TRBJ2-3	CAISRGYRKGLTDTQYF	TGTGCCATCTCACGGGGCTACAGGAAGGGACTCACAGATACGCAGTATTTT
.	.	TRBV5-1	TRBJ2-7	CASSPTSGVAEQYF	TGCGCCAGCAGCCCCACCTCAGGGGTCGCCGAGCAGTACTTC
.	.	TRBV27	TRBJ1-4	CASSSWGSGEKLFF	TGTGCCAGCAGTTCGTGGGGAAGCGGGGAAAAACTGTTTTTT
TRBD1	.	TRBV5-1	TRBJ1-6	CASGPGTGNSPLHF	TGCGCCAGCGGCCCCGGGACAGGGAATTCACCCCTCCACTTT
TRBD1	.	TRBV7-2	TRBJ2-7	CASSARDRLAYEQYF	TGTGCCAGCAGCGCACGGGACAGGTTAGCCTACGAGCAGTACTTC
TRBD1	.	TRBV18	TRBJ2-1	CASSPLYRGAGTGITNEQFF	TGTGCCAGCTCACCACTATACAGGGGAGCCGGGACAGGGATCACCAATGAGCAGTTCTTC
.	once	TRBV12-3/TRBV12-4	TRBJ1-3	CATRTVSGNTIYF	TGTGCCACCCGGACAGTCTCTGGAAACACCATATATTTT
TRBD2	.	TRBV29-1	TRBJ2-1	CSVDQTSGGSILGNEQFF	TGCAGCGTTGATCAGACTAGCGGGGGATCTATTTTAGGGAATGAGCAGTTCTTC
.	once	TRBV5-6	TRBJ2-7	CASSLRNRVAHEQYF	TGTGCCAGCAGCTTAAGAAACAGGGTTGCCCACGAGCAGTACTTC
.	.	TRBV5-1	TRBJ2-6	CASSLMRPGANVLTF	TGCGCCAGCAGCTTGATGCGCCCTGGGGCCAACGTCCTGACTTTC
TRBD1	.	TRBV29-1	TRBJ1-1	CSVGTTGETEAFF	TGCAGCGTTGGGACTACAGGGGAAACTGAAGCTTTCTTT
.	.	TRBV7-3	TRBJ1-2	CASSLIAGGGYTF	TGTGCCAGCAGCTTAATTGCAGGAGGGGGCTACACCTTC
.	once	TRBV3-1/TRBV3-2	TRBJ2-1	CASSHLALVSYNEQFF	TGTGCCAGCAGCCACCTGGCACTAGTCTCCTACAATGAGCAGTTCTTC
TRBD1	.	TRBV7-3	TRBJ2-5	CASSSNQGARETQYF	TGTGCCAGCAGCTCAAACCAGGGGGCGCGAGAGACCCAGTACTTC
.	once	TRBV7-9	TRBJ2-1	CASSRRLLSYNEQFF	TGTGCCAGCAGTCGACGACTGCTCTCCTACAATGAGCAGTTCTTC
TRBD1	.	TRBV5-6	TRBJ2-6	CASSLAKDRGNSGANVLTF	TGTGCCAGCAGCTTGGCCAAGGACAGGGGGAACTCTGGGGCCAACGTCCTGACTTTC
.	.	TRBV25-1	TRBJ1-2	CASSEFQAPTNYGYTF	TGTGCCAGCAGTGAATTTCAGGCTCCAACTAACTATGGCTACACCTTC
.	.	TRBV6-5	TRBJ2-5	CASSYSEAQYF	TGTGCCAGCAGTTACTCCGAGGCCCAGTACTTC
.	.	TRBV7-7	TRBJ2-2	CASSLNPHLGSGELFF	TGTGCTAGCAGCCTTAACCCCCACCTCGGGAGCGGGGAGCTGTTTTTT
TRBD2	once	TRBV5-1	TRBJ2-3	CASSYGRAQDTQYF	TGCGCCAGCAGTTACGGGAGGGCCCAAGATACGCAGTATTTT
TRBD1	once	TRBV10-3	TRBJ1-6	CAISRTGSSYNSPLHF	TGTGCCATCAGCAGGACAGGGAGCTCCTATAATTCACCCCTCCACTTT
TRBD2	once	TRBV5-4	TRBJ2-5	CASSLGTSRETQYF	TGTGCCAGCAGCCTAGGGACTAGCAGAGAGACCCAGTACTTC
.	.	TRBV29-1	TRBJ1-2	CSVEDRLEGGNYGYTF	TGCAGCGTTGAAGATCGCTTGGAAGGGGGAAACTATGGCTACACCTTC